These T cell receptor beta chains were read from a single sample in a study of cytomegalovirus exposure and HLA in healthy donors. Produced via immunoSEQ multiplex PCR; TCRdb's table is partial and in-frame only. The sample consists of around 100,000 clones, over 70% of them appearing once. The source material was PBMCs. The source is a man aged 50-60 years in good health and CMV-seropositive. Both conserved end residues are part of each CDR3. Fields, in order: D gene, clone size, V gene, J gene, CDR3 DNA, CDR3 protein. D genes are given only for firm matches. Expanded clones get a size class; other rows say once, few or many, or leave the size out.

d_gene: NA
abundance: few
v_gene: TRBV30
j_gene: TRBJ2-5
CDR3nt: TGTGCCTGGAGTGTGGGTTCTACGGGGCTAGCGCAAGAGACCCAGTACTTC
CDR3aa: CAWSVGSTGLAQETQYF

d_gene: NA
abundance: NA
v_gene: TRBV7-2
j_gene: TRBJ2-5
CDR3nt: TGTGCCAGCAGCTCCCGTGAGACCCAGTACTTC
CDR3aa: CASSSRETQYF

d_gene: TRBD1
abundance: NA
v_gene: TRBV10-3
j_gene: TRBJ2-7
CDR3nt: TGTGCCATCAGGCTGACAGGGGGAGAGGAGCAGTACTTC
CDR3aa: CAIRLTGGEEQYF

d_gene: TRBD2
abundance: NA
v_gene: TRBV7-8
j_gene: TRBJ2-7
CDR3nt: TGTGCCAGCAGCCGGGGGGGGCGGGAAGGCTACGAGCAGTACTTC
CDR3aa: CASSRGGREGYEQYF

d_gene: NA
abundance: once
v_gene: TRBV27
j_gene: TRBJ1-1
CDR3nt: TGTGCCAGCAGTTTAGTGGGGGCGGGCACTGAAGCTTTCTTT
CDR3aa: CASSLVGAGTEAFF

d_gene: NA
abundance: NA
v_gene: TRBV5-1
j_gene: TRBJ2-7
CDR3nt: TGCGCCAGCAGTGAGGGAACCTACGAGCAGTACTTC
CDR3aa: CASSEGTYEQYF

d_gene: TRBD1
abundance: few
v_gene: TRBV28
j_gene: TRBJ2-3
CDR3nt: TGTGCCAGCAGCTTACAGGGGTTTGTCACAGATACGCAGTATTTT
CDR3aa: CASSLQGFVTDTQYF

d_gene: NA
abundance: NA
v_gene: TRBV2
j_gene: TRBJ2-7
CDR3nt: TGTGCCAGCGGTCAGGGGCTGGTCGCCTACGAGCAGTACTTC
CDR3aa: CASGQGLVAYEQYF

d_gene: TRBD1
abundance: few
v_gene: TRBV13
j_gene: TRBJ2-7
CDR3nt: TGTGCCAGCACCAACGACAGGGAATCTTACGAGCAGTACTTC
CDR3aa: CASTNDRESYEQYF

d_gene: NA
abundance: NA
v_gene: TRBV7-2
j_gene: TRBJ1-5
CDR3nt: TGTGCCAGCAGCTTCGACAGGTCCATACCGCCCCAGCATTTT
CDR3aa: CASSFDRSIPPQHF

d_gene: TRBD1
abundance: NA
v_gene: TRBV27
j_gene: TRBJ2-2
CDR3nt: TGTGCCAGCAGTTCCCTCCCGGGACAGGGGGCTGGCGGGGAGCTGTTTTTT
CDR3aa: CASSSLPGQGAGGELFF

d_gene: NA
abundance: NA
v_gene: TRBV28
j_gene: TRBJ2-2
CDR3nt: TGTGCCAGCAGAAAAGGGGGTGCGGACACCGGGGAGCTGTTTTTT
CDR3aa: CASRKGGADTGELFF

d_gene: TRBD1
abundance: NA
v_gene: TRBV19
j_gene: TRBJ1-1
CDR3nt: TGTGCCAGTAGAACGATGACAGGGTCCTCCACTGAAGCTTTCTTT
CDR3aa: CASRTMTGSSTEAFF

d_gene: TRBD1
abundance: NA
v_gene: TRBV19
j_gene: TRBJ1-4
CDR3nt: TGTGCCAGTAGTACCTACCGGGACAGGGCGCAGGGAAAACTGTTTTTT
CDR3aa: CASSTYRDRAQGKLFF

d_gene: TRBD2
abundance: NA
v_gene: TRBV6-1
j_gene: TRBJ2-5
CDR3nt: TGTGCCAGCACTCCGGGAGGACGACAAGAGACCCAGTACTTC
CDR3aa: CASTPGGRQETQYF

d_gene: NA
abundance: NA
v_gene: TRBV6-5
j_gene: TRBJ2-2
CDR3nt: TGTGCCAGCAGACGAGATGGGGAGCTGTTTTTT
CDR3aa: CASRRDGELFF

d_gene: NA
abundance: few
v_gene: TRBV7-9
j_gene: TRBJ2-1
CDR3nt: TGTGCCAGCAGCCCACCTTATGATAGCTACAATGAGCAGTTCTTC
CDR3aa: CASSPPYDSYNEQFF

d_gene: TRBD2
abundance: once
v_gene: TRBV30
j_gene: TRBJ2-3
CDR3nt: TGTGCCTGGAGTCTAGCGGGAGTATTAGATACGCAGTATTTT
CDR3aa: CAWSLAGVLDTQYF

d_gene: NA
abundance: NA
v_gene: TRBV6-6
j_gene: TRBJ2-2
CDR3nt: TGTGCCAGCAGTTACCCGCACTCCACCGGGGAGCTGTTTTTT
CDR3aa: CASSYPHSTGELFF

d_gene: TRBD1
abundance: few
v_gene: TRBV5-4
j_gene: TRBJ2-5
CDR3nt: TGTGCCAGCAGCGGGGGGACAGGGCGGGTGGAGACCCAGTACTTC
CDR3aa: CASSGGTGRVETQYF

d_gene: NA
abundance: NA
v_gene: TRBV27
j_gene: TRBJ2-7
CDR3nt: TGTGCCAGCAGAGACAGTTCCTACGAGCAGTACTTC
CDR3aa: CASRDSSYEQYF

d_gene: NA
abundance: NA
v_gene: TRBV10-3
j_gene: TRBJ2-5
CDR3nt: TGTGCCATCAGACCGGACAGACAGAGCCAAGAGACCCAGTACTTC
CDR3aa: CAIRPDRQSQETQYF

d_gene: TRBD2
abundance: once
v_gene: TRBV7-9
j_gene: TRBJ2-3
CDR3nt: TGTTCCAGCAGATTATACCCAAGGACTAGCGGAGGAGATACGCAGTATTTT
CDR3aa: CSSRLYPRTSGGDTQYF

d_gene: NA
abundance: NA
v_gene: TRBV19
j_gene: TRBJ1-2
CDR3nt: TGTGCCAGTAAGGTGGACAGAGACTATGGCTACACCTTC
CDR3aa: CASKVDRDYGYTF

d_gene: NA
abundance: NA
v_gene: TRBV28
j_gene: TRBJ2-7
CDR3nt: TGTGCCAGCAGTTTAGAGTCCGAGCAGTACTTC
CDR3aa: CASSLESEQYF

d_gene: NA
abundance: many
v_gene: TRBV15
j_gene: TRBJ2-1
CDR3nt: TGTGCCACCAGCAGAGATCGGGAGCCAAACAATGAGCAGTTCTTC
CDR3aa: CATSRDREPNNEQFF

d_gene: NA
abundance: NA
v_gene: TRBV30
j_gene: TRBJ1-2
CDR3nt: TGTGCCTGGAGTGTTGAGCGACTATGGGGCTACACCTTC
CDR3aa: CAWSVERLWGYTF

d_gene: TRBD2
abundance: NA
v_gene: TRBV6-1
j_gene: TRBJ2-7
CDR3nt: TGTGCCAGCAGTGAAGCGGGGGGGGGTCGGACTGGAGACTACGAGCAGTACTTC
CDR3aa: CASSEAGGGRTGDYEQYF

d_gene: TRBD1
abundance: NA
v_gene: TRBV9
j_gene: TRBJ1-5
CDR3nt: TGTGCCAGCGGCGGACAGGGAGGTAGTCAGCCCCAGCATTTT
CDR3aa: CASGGQGGSQPQHF

d_gene: NA
abundance: NA
v_gene: TRBV29-1
j_gene: TRBJ1-3
CDR3nt: TGCAGCGTTACGTCAAGTCCGAGCTCTGGAAACACCATATATTTT
CDR3aa: CSVTSSPSSGNTIYF

d_gene: TRBD1
abundance: NA
v_gene: TRBV19
j_gene: TRBJ1-4
CDR3nt: TGTGCCAGTACCCAAGGGACAGGGGTGGATAATGAAAAACTGTTTTTT
CDR3aa: CASTQGTGVDNEKLFF

d_gene: NA
abundance: NA
v_gene: TRBV6-1
j_gene: TRBJ2-3
CDR3nt: TGTGCCAGCAGTGGGGCGGGACGGAAAGATACGCAGTATTTT
CDR3aa: CASSGAGRKDTQYF

d_gene: NA
abundance: few
v_gene: TRBV27
j_gene: TRBJ2-3
CDR3nt: TGTGCCAGCAGCCCCCCCGGCCAGGGGCAGTATTTT
CDR3aa: CASSPPGQGQYF

d_gene: NA
abundance: NA
v_gene: TRBV6-5
j_gene: TRBJ1-1
CDR3nt: TGTGCCAGCAGTCCTAGGACAGAGAACACTGAAGCTTTCTTT
CDR3aa: CASSPRTENTEAFF

d_gene: NA
abundance: NA
v_gene: TRBV7-3
j_gene: TRBJ2-6
CDR3nt: TGTGCCAGCAGCTCTAACAGGGCTTTCGGGGCCAACGTCCTGACTTTC
CDR3aa: CASSSNRAFGANVLTF

d_gene: TRBD2
abundance: NA
v_gene: TRBV9
j_gene: TRBJ2-7
CDR3nt: TGTGCCAGCAGCGTAGGGCCCCGCGGGAGCGATACCTACGAGCAGTACTTC
CDR3aa: CASSVGPRGSDTYEQYF

d_gene: TRBD1
abundance: NA
v_gene: TRBV25-1
j_gene: TRBJ2-5
CDR3nt: TGTGCCAGCAGGGCGGGCAGGGGGCCGGCTGAGGCCCAGTACTTC
CDR3aa: CASRAGRGPAEAQYF